Presented here are 9 T cell receptor beta chains from one specimen sequenced in a study of shared clonotypes between healthy human individuals. The method was immunoSEQ multiplex PCR; TCRdb's version includes in-frame clones alone and lacks a portion of them. The sample carries roughly 1,600,000 clones, 98% to 99% recorded once. The source material was naive CD4+ T cells sorted from blood. Documented subset: CD45RA+ positively selected. The source of these receptors is a man under 40 in good health.

The V gene is TRBV5-1, the J gene TRBJ2-5; 7 bases are a match to TRBD1. CDR1 is SGHRS, CDR2 YFSETQ, per germline. This CDR3 comprises 15 residues. The V segment lost 7 bases and the J segment 5 bases; nucleotides outside the gene matches: 14. This CDR3 is CASLSLGQPWETQYF. The CDR3 DNA is TGCGCCAGCCTCTCATTGGGACAGCCGTGGGAGACCCAGTACTTC.

The gene calls are TRBV5-4 and TRBJ2-2; no definite D call. This CDR3 has 13 amino acids. The germline V and J ends were trimmed by 2 bases and 5 bases, with 7 bases remaining between them. CDR1 is SGHNT, CDR2 YYREEE, per germline (reference sequence). Written as DNA, the CDR3 is TGTGCCAGCAGCTTCGGGCAGACCGGGGAGCTGTTTTTT. It encodes CASSFGQTGELFF.

This chain uses TRBV5-4 with TRBJ1-4; 7 bases line up with TRBD1. Germline V gene sequence: CDR1 SGHNT, CDR2 YYREEE (reference sequence). Losses at the gene ends were 3 bases for V and 2 bases for J; bases not matched to a gene: 1. The CDR3 has 14 amino acids. CDR3 DNA: TGTGCCAGCAGCTCAGGGGGTACTAATGAAAAACTGTTTTTT. This codes for CASSSGGTNEKLFF.

The rearrangement links TRBV2 to TRBJ2-7; D may be TRBD1 (6 bases). CDR3 length equals 13 residues. The germline CDR1 and CDR2 sequences are SNHLY and FYNNEI. With 5 bases removed from V and 2 bases from J, the gap between germline ends came to 10 bases. CDR3 protein: CASSPTGTYEQYF. CDR3 DNA: TGTGCCAGCAGTCCTACAGGGACCTACGAGCAGTACTTC.

The J gene is TRBJ2-1, the V gene TRBV21-1; TRBD2 is the table's D call, not checked against the DNA. TRBV21-1 is assigned pseudogene status. CDR3 length equals 18 residues. The CDR3 DNA follows: TGTGCCAGCAGTATCAGTCTAGCCCCAGCCCGCTCCTACAATGAGCAGTTCTTC. It codes for CASSISLAPARSYNEQFF.

J is TRBJ2-6 and V is TRBV5-4; D possibly matches TRBD1 or TRBD2 (6 bases each). V dropped 6 bases and J dropped 0 bases, with 19 bases sitting between them. The germline V gene encodes CDR1 SGHNT and CDR2 YYREEE (reference sequence). The CDR3 runs 18 residues. CDR3 bases: TGTGCCAGCACCAGGGGCGGGAACCCAGGCTCTGGGGCCAACGTCCTGACTTTC. Its translation is CASTRGGNPGSGANVLTF.

The CDR3 nucleotides are TGCGCCAGCAGGGAAAATACTGACGGGAGGGAGACCCAGTACTTC. Translation gives CASRENTDGRETQYF. The rearrangement uses TRBV10-2 and TRBJ2-5; 7 nucleotides align to TRBD2. The CDR3 spans 15 residues. Trimming took 6 bases from V and 5 from J; bases not matched to a gene: 12. Germline CDR1 WSHSY, CDR2 SAAADI.

The V and J genes are TRBV7-9 and TRBJ2-7; D is unresolved. CDR3 length: 13 residues. Trimming took 3 bases from V and 6 from J, leaving 12 bases between them. From germline, CDR1 is SEHNR and CDR2 FQNEAQ (reference sequence). CDR3 coding DNA: TGTGCCAGCAGCTTTAGGGAATTCAGCGAGCAGTACTTC. It codes for CASSFREFSEQYF.

This clone showed up just once. Other DNA sequences in this sample translate to the same CDR3. This rearrangement joins TRBV9 to TRBJ2-1, with TRBD2 as a possible D gene (6 bases). V was shortened by 4 bases and J by 4 bases, with 15 bases between the two germline ends. This CDR3 contains 15 residues. Germline CDR1 is SGDLS and CDR2 is YYNGEE. CDR3: CASSTSGTSYNEQFF. The CDR3 DNA reads TGTGCCAGCAGCACTTCCGGGACTTCTTACAATGAGCAGTTCTTC.